Below are 4 T cell receptor beta chains sequenced from a single sample in a study of cytomegalovirus exposure and HLA in healthy donors. The study ran its PCR with 60 Vbeta and 13 Jbeta primers. Measured with immunoSEQ multiplex PCR; TCRdb has only the in-frame clones, and not every one. The data contain about 240,000 clones, around 80% of them singletons. The specimen sequenced was PBMCs. Receptors originate from a woman aged 60-75 years in good health and CMV-seropositive.

The V gene is TRBV19, the J gene TRBJ2-1, with D tentatively TRBD2 (6 bases). V was pared by 3 bases and J by 0 bases, with 15 bases between. CDR3 length: 17 amino acids. From germline, CDR1 is LNHDA and CDR2 SQIVND (reference sequence). The CDR3 DNA sequence: TGTGCCAGTAGTATGGGGTATAAGACTAGCTCCTACAATGAGCAGTTCTTC. Its translation is CASSMGYKTSSYNEQFF.

The rearrangement links TRBV18 to TRBJ2-7; D is unclear. V gave up 2 bases and J gave up 3 bases, with 11 bases separating them. There are 14 residues in the CDR3. From germline, CDR1 is KGHSH and CDR2 LQKENI. CDR3 in amino acids: CASSPKSVGYEQYF. The CDR3, as DNA: TGTGCCAGCTCACCAAAGTCGGTTGGCTACGAGCAGTACTTC.

The V and J genes are TRBV7-9 and TRBJ2-7; 14 bases map to TRBD2. Germline V gene sequence: CDR1 SEHNR, CDR2 FQNEAQ (reference sequence). The CDR3 totals 18 residues. With 5 bases clipped from V and 2 bases from J, the junction kept 11 bases outside the gene matches. Written as DNA, the CDR3 is TGTGCCAGCAGCCTGACTAGCGGGAGGGTCCTCCTCCCCTACGAGCAGTACTTC. Translation gives CASSLTSGRVLLPYEQYF. The complete variable domain, with remaining parts taken from reference TRBV7-9 and TRBJ2-7, reads DTGVSQNPRHKITKRGQNVTFRCDPISEHNRLYWYRQTLGQGPEFLTYFQNEAQLEKSRLLSDRFSAERPKGSFSTLEIQRTEQGDSAMYLCASSLTSGRVLLPYEQYFGPGTRLTVT.

The chain has TRBV2 and TRBJ2-1, with TRBD2 identical over 12 bases. The germline gives CDR1 SNHLY, CDR2 FYNNEI. This CDR3 has 15 amino acids. The junction had 3 bases not matched to a gene; V was cut back by 5 bases and J by 4 bases. CDR3 in amino acids: CASSQLAGGYNEQFF. The CDR3 coding sequence is TGTGCCAGCAGTCAACTAGCGGGAGGATACAATGAGCAGTTCTTC.